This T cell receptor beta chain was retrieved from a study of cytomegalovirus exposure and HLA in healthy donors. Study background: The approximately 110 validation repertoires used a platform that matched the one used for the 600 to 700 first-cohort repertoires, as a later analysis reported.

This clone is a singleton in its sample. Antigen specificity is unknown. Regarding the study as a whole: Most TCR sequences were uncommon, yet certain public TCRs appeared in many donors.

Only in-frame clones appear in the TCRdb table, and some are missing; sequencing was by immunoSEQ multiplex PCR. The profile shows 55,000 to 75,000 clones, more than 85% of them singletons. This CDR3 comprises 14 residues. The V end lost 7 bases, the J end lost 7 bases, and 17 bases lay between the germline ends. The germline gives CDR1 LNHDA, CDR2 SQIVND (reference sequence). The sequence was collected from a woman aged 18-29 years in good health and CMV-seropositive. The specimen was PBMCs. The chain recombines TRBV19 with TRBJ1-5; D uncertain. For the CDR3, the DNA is TGTGCCAGTAAGGGATCGGGGAGCGGCCAGCCCCAGCATTTT. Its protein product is CASKGSGSGQPQHF.